This is a list of T cell receptor beta chains from one sample in a study of T-cell memory formation after mild COVID-19. TCRdb used MiXCR to reprocess the 5' RACE reads, holding one entry per CDR3 protein. The sample lists 55,000 to 80,000 distinct CDR3 sequences, 9.3% occurring once. The specimen was PBMCs or a T cell subset sorted from them (not recorded which). These receptor sequences come from a man aged 18-30 years who had mild COVID-19 (a few samples of this study predate the infection). Cell type and time point are not known. The CDR3 runs from the conserved cysteine through the conserved F or W. The D gene is left open where the match is weak. Some rows mark clone size as missing; the rest say once, few, many or name a class of expanded clone.

J gene,D gene,clone size,V gene,CDR3 DNA,CDR3 protein
TRBJ2-3,.,.,TRBV12-3/TRBV12-4,TGTGCCAGCAGTGGGGTCGGGGGCCACACAGATACGCAGTATTTT,CASSGVGGHTDTQYF
TRBJ2-1,.,.,TRBV7-3,TGTGCCAGCAGCGCCACCCTGGGCGAGCAGTTCTTC,CASSATLGEQFF
TRBJ2-7,TRBD1,.,TRBV6-6,TGTGCCAGCAGTCCTGGGACAGGGCACGAGCAGTACTTC,CASSPGTGHEQYF
TRBJ2-3,.,few,TRBV12-5,TGTGCTAGTGGTTTGAGTCGGATCACAGATACGCAGTATTTT,CASGLSRITDTQYF
TRBJ2-3,.,.,TRBV5-1,TGCGCCAGCAGCTTTTGGGGTAGCACAGATACGCAGTATTTT,CASSFWGSTDTQYF
TRBJ2-1,TRBD1,few,TRBV7-2,TGTGCCAGCAGCCTCCAGGGGGACCGTTACAATGAGCAGTTCTTC,CASSLQGDRYNEQFF
TRBJ1-6,.,.,TRBV4-2,TGTGCCAGCAGCCAAGATTTTATGAGCTCCTATAATTCACCCCTCCACTTT,CASSQDFMSSYNSPLHF
TRBJ2-3,TRBD2,.,TRBV4-3,TGCGCCAGCAGCCAAGAAGCCTCCCTAGCGGGGGCCTCAGATACGCAGTATTTT,CASSQEASLAGASDTQYF
TRBJ1-4,TRBD1,.,TRBV5-1,TGCGCCAGCAGCCTTCAAGAAGGGGGCGCAAATGAAAAACTGTTTTTT,CASSLQEGGANEKLFF
TRBJ1-5,.,few,TRBV5-1,TGCGCCAGCAGCCCTGGGGGGGGCTTGGGCAATCAGCCCCAGCATTTT,CASSPGGGLGNQPQHF
TRBJ1-5,.,.,TRBV5-5,TGTGCCAGCAGCTTGGGGACCGACAGCTATCAGCCCCAGCATTTT,CASSLGTDSYQPQHF
TRBJ2-3,TRBD2,many,TRBV7-9,TGTGCCAGCCACAAGGGACTAGCGGCTAGCACAGATACGCAGTATTTT,CASHKGLAASTDTQYF
TRBJ2-2,.,few,TRBV12-3/TRBV12-4,TGTGCCACCAACCGGGGTGGAGTCGGGGAGCTGTTTTTT,CATNRGGVGELFF
TRBJ2-2,.,many,TRBV5-1,TGCGCCAGCAGCTCCGGACAGACGAGGGGCGGGGAGCTGTTTTTT,CASSSGQTRGGELFF
TRBJ2-5,.,many,TRBV15,TGTGCCACTAGGAGGGGTGGGGAGACCCAGTACTTC,CATRRGGETQYF
TRBJ1-1,TRBD1,few,TRBV24-1,TGTGCCACCAGTGATCCGGACAGGCCGAACACTGAAGCTTTCTTT,CATSDPDRPNTEAFF
TRBJ2-3,TRBD1,many,TRBV4-1,TGCGCCAGCAGCCAGGACAGGGGGCGCGCGCAGTATTTT,CASSQDRGRAQYF
TRBJ2-3,TRBD1,few,TRBV25-1,TGTGCCAGCAGTGACGGACAGGGGGCCACAGATACGCAGTATTTT,CASSDGQGATDTQYF
TRBJ1-1,.,few,TRBV19,TGTGCCAGTATCCCCGGGTTGGGGAGGAACACTGAAGCTTTCTTT,CASIPGLGRNTEAFF
TRBJ2-4,.,few,TRBV5-4,TGTGCCAGCAGCGAACTTACAGGGGAGGACATTCAGTACTTC,CASSELTGEDIQYF
TRBJ1-6,.,few,TRBV7-2,TGTGCCAGCAGCTTAGGAGGTACTTGGTCACCCCTCCACTTT,CASSLGGTWSPLHF
TRBJ2-5,.,.,TRBV27,TGTGCCAGCAGCAGGGGCCCGATGGAGACCCAGTACTTC,CASSRGPMETQYF
TRBJ2-1,TRBD2,few,TRBV20-1,TGCAGTGCGCGGGGGTACAATGAGCAGTTCTTC,CSARGYNEQFF
TRBJ1-6,.,many,TRBV20-1,TGCAGTGCTAGAGATGGGACTGAATATAATTCACCCCTCCACTTT,CSARDGTEYNSPLHF
TRBJ2-3,TRBD2,few,TRBV12-3/TRBV12-4,TGTGCCAGCAGCCCAGCGGGGGCAGATACGCAGTATTTT,CASSPAGADTQYF
TRBJ1-1,.,.,TRBV12-3/TRBV12-4,TGTGCCAGCAGTTTACAGGGGTTTAACGCTGAAGCTTTCTTT,CASSLQGFNAEAFF
TRBJ2-3,TRBD2,.,TRBV7-2,TGTGCCAGCAGCTTAGCTCTAGCGGGGGCGGGCACAGATACGCAGTATTTT,CASSLALAGAGTDTQYF
TRBJ2-1,.,few,TRBV7-2,TGTGCCAGCAGTTCACAGGGATCCGATGAGCAGTTCTTC,CASSSQGSDEQFF
TRBJ2-1,TRBD2,.,TRBV5-1,TGCGCCAGCAGCTTGTTGGTAGCGGGATCCTACAATGAGCAGTTCTTC,CASSLLVAGSYNEQFF
TRBJ1-2,.,many,TRBV7-2,TGTGCCAGCAGCTTCAACTATGGCTACACCTTC,CASSFNYGYTF
TRBJ1-2,.,few,TRBV20-1,TGCAGTGCTAGTGTCAACTATGGCTACACCTTC,CSASVNYGYTF
TRBJ2-3,.,few,TRBV4-3,TGCGCCAGCAGCCAAAATGCTCATGGGGCAGATACGCAGTATTTT,CASSQNAHGADTQYF